Presented here are 7 T cell receptor beta chains from one specimen sequenced in a study of vaccination and CD4 T cells after COVID-19. Treatment specified: approximately 9-day PBMC culture with coronavirus spike peptide pools or control peptides (ViraFEST assay). With the Oncomine TCR Beta short-read assay, DNA from cultured CD4+ T cells was sequenced. A single record per CDR3 protein comes from TCRdb applying MiXCR to the PCR reads. The data show about 18,000 distinct CDR3 sequences, over 50% seen once. Their antigens are not known. The specimen comprised CD4+ T cells from blood, cultured in vitro, sampled before SARS-CoV-2 vaccination. These receptors were collected from a human donor who had recovered from COVID-19.

The chain combines TRBV15 with TRBJ2-5, with 11 bases lining up with TRBD2. CDR3 size: 17 residues. Germline CDR1 reads LNHNV; CDR2 reads YYDKDF (reference sequence). J was trimmed by 7 bases and V by 3 bases; bases with no gene match: 13. CDR3 sequence reads: CATSSDPSGRSGRTQYF. As DNA, the CDR3 is TGTGCCACCAGCAGTGATCCTAGCGGGAGGTCGGGTCGGACCCAGTACTTC.

The J gene is TRBJ1-5, the V gene TRBV7-9; D gene uncertain. Germline V gene sequence: CDR1 SEHNR, CDR2 FQNEAQ (reference sequence). The CDR3 runs 15 residues. V lost 6 bases and J lost 2, with 14 bases in between. The CDR3 nucleotides read TGTGCCAGCAGACCGGAAGGTAGTGGCAATCAGCCCCAGCATTTT. As protein: CASRPEGSGNQPQHF.

With respect to this clonotype: Germline and junction disagree at one end, which may indicate a read error. The rearrangement links TRBV28 to TRBJ2-1, with D possibly being TRBD1 (6 bases). The CDR3 has 13 residues. The germline gives CDR1 MDHEN, CDR2 SYDVKM. DNA of the CDR3: TGTGCCAGCGACTATACCGACAGGAATGAGCAGTTCTTT. Translating gives CASDYTDRNEQFF.

This clonotype was seen a handful of times. The J gene is TRBJ2-3, the V gene TRBV27; TRBD1 matches 8 bases. The length of the CDR3 is 16 residues. J was trimmed by 5 bases and V by 0 bases; bases with no gene match: 7. Germline lookup yields CDR1 MNHEY and CDR2 SMNVEV (reference sequence). CDR3 in amino acids: CASSLSGQGALDTQYF. The CDR3 DNA is TGTGCCAGCAGTTTATCCGGACAGGGAGCCTTAGATACGCAGTATTTT.

This clonotype has just a few counts. This chain connects TRBV10-3 to TRBJ2-7; either TRBD1 or TRBD2 may supply D (7 bases each). Germline V gene sequence: CDR1 ENHRY, CDR2 SYGVKD. The CDR3 runs to 15 residues. The V end was cut by 3 bases, the J end by 13 bases, with 25 bases between. CDR3 sequence (DNA): TGTGCCATCAGTGAAAACCCTGGGTTGCAGGGGGAGGGATACTTC. Translated: CAISENPGLQGEGYF.

The chain joins TRBV11-2 to TRBJ2-1, with D unclear. The V gene lost 5 bases and the J gene lost 6 bases, with 17 bases spanning the gap. CDR1 and CDR2 (germline): SGHAT, FQNNGV. The CDR3 totals 15 residues. CDR3 in DNA: TGTGCCAGCAGCCCTATGGCCATTCTACCCAATGAGCAGTTCTTC. Amino acids: CASSPMAILPNEQFF.

The V call is TRBV11-2, the J call TRBJ2-5; 7 nucleotides align to TRBD1. The CDR3 covers 16 residues. The V gene's germline CDR1 is SGHAT and CDR2 FQNNGV. Trimming removed 5 bases from V and 5 bases from J; junction bases left unmatched: 14. CDR3 region: CASSLGPTTGIETQYF. The CDR3 DNA reads as TGTGCCAGCAGCCTAGGGCCAACGACAGGGATTGAGACCCAGTACTTC.